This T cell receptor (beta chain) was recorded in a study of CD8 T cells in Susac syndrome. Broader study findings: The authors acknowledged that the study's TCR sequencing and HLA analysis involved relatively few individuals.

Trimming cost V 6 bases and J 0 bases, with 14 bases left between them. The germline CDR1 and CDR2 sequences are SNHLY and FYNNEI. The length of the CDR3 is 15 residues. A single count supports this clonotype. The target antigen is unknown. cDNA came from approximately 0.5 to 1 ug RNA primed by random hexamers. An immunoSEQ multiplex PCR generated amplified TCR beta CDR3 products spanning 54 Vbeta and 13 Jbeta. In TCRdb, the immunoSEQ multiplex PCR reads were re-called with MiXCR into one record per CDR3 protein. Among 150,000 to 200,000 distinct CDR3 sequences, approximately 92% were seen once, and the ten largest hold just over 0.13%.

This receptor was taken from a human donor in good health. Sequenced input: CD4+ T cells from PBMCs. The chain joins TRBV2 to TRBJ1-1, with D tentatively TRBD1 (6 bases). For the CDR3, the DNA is TGTGCCAGCAGACAGTCACCAGGGGTGAACACTGAAGCTTTCTTT. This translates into CASRQSPGVNTEAFF.